This T cell receptor beta chain appears in the sequencing data of a study of breast tumors, draining lymph nodes, adjacent tissues listed by TCRdb under 2016. Regarding the complete study: In breast cancer patients, the study compared the TCR beta repertoires of tumor, adjacent nontumor tissue and axillary lymph nodes. The study was designed to assess the relationships and possible T-cell exchange between tumor, surrounding tissue and draining lymph node repertoires in human breast cancer. What the authors observed across the whole study: A scenario in which most tumor T cells derive from the lymph node and then expand within tumor tissue was judged to be consistent with the data. Tumor and nontumor tissue repertoires were significantly more similar in luminal-like than in basal-like breast cancer. Rather than being directly demonstrated, the conclusion that tumor T cells originate in lymph nodes was presented as consistent with a hypothesis. T-cell repertoire diversity in tumors was found to be lower than in lymph nodes but higher than in nontumor tissue, and preferential V and J gene usage was observed.

Data came from an Illumina HiSeq 2000. Multiplex PCR amplification was used to build the TCR beta chain libraries. High-throughput sequencing was used to analyze the amplified TCR beta chain products. The public sequencing data were trimmed at Q25 with fastp and processed into clonotypes with MiXCR by TCRdb, which kept only in-frame beta chains. Merged by CDR3 protein, the rows form single entries marked with the most common genes and DNA. The sample table records over 150,000 distinct CDR3 sequences; roughly 31% of these occur just once. The ten largest clonotypes hold approximately 4.3% of the sample. From the cysteine through the phenylalanine, the CDR3 covers 14 amino acids. Of all the DNA, just the CDR3 is kept, 42 bases in frame from base 1. A distance of 12 bases separates the germline ends of V and J, which lose 5 bases and 4 bases respectively. CDR1 is given as SGHTA and CDR2 as FQGNSA, both from the germline V gene.

The lymph node samples were taken from the axillary draining lymph nodes of breast cancer patients. Points on this clonotype: Its antigen is unknown. Base qualities are not recorded, but no much larger clone differs from it by a single base.

This TCR came from a female donor with breast cancer. Some clones in this sample may be carry-over from other donors' samples. What was sequenced was axillary lymph node tissue. The rearranged segments are TRBV7-2 and TRBJ1-3; the D gene assignment is ambiguous. CDR3 reads: CASSVRLAGNTIYF. The sequence in DNA is TGTGCCAGCAGCGTAAGACTAGCGGGAAACACCATATATTTT.